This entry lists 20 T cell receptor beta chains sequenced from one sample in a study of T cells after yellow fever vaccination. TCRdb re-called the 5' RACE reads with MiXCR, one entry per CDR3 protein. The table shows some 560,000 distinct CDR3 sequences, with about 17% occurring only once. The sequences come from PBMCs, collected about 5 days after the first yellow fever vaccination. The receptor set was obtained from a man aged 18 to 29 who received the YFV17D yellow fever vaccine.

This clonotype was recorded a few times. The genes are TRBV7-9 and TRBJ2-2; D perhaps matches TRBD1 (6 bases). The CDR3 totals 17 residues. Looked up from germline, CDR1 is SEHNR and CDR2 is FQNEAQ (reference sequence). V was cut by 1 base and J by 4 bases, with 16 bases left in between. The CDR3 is CASSLEVRGQPTGELFF. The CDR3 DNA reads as TGTGCCAGCAGCTTAGAGGTTCGGGGACAACCCACCGGGGAGCTGTTTTTT.

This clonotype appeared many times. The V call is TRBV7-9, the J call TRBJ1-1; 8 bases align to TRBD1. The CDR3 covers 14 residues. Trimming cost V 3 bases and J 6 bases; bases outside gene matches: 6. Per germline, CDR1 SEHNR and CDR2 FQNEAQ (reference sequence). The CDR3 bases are TGTGCCAGCAGCTTGACAGGGGCGGGGGCTGAAGCTTTCTTT. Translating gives CASSLTGAGAEAFF. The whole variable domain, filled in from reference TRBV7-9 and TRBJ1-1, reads DTGVSQNPRHKITKRGQNVTFRCDPISEHNRLYWYRQTLGQGPEFLTYFQNEAQLEKSRLLSDRFSAERPKGSFSTLEIQRTEQGDSAMYLCASSLTGAGAEAFFGQGTRLTVV.

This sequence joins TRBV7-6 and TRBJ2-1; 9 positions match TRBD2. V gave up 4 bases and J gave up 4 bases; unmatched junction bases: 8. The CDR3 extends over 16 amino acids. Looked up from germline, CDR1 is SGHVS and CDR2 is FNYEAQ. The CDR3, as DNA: TGTGCCAGCAGCTCTTTAGCGGGGGCCGAATACAATGAGCAGTTCTTC. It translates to CASSSLAGAEYNEQFF.

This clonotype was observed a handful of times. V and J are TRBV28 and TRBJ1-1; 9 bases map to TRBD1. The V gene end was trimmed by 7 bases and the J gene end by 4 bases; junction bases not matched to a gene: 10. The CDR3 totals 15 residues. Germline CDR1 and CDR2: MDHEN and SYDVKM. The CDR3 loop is CASTSPGTGPTEAFF. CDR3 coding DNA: TGTGCCAGCACGAGTCCCGGGACAGGGCCCACTGAAGCTTTCTTT.

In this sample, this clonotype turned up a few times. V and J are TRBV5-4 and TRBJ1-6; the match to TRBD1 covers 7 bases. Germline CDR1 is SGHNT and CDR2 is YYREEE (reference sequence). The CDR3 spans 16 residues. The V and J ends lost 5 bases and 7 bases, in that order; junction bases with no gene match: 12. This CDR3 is CASRREGGARNSPLHF. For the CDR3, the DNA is TGTGCCAGCAGGCGTGAAGGGGGCGCTCGGAATTCACCCCTCCACTTT.

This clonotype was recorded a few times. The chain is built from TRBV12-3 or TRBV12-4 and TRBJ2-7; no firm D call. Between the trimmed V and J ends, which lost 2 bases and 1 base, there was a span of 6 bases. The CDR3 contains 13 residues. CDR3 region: CASSLMGSYEQYF. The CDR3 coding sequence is TGTGCCAGCAGTTTAATGGGGTCCTACGAGCAGTACTTC.

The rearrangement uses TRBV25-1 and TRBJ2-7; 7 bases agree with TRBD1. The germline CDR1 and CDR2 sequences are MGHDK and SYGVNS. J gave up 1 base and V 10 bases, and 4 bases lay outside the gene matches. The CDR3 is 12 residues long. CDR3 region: CANNRGSYEQYF. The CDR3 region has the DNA TGTGCCAACAACAGGGGATCCTACGAGCAGTACTTC.

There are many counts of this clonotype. CDR3 in amino acids: CASSLGPGGQETQYF. In DNA form, the CDR3 reads TGTGCCAGCAGCTTGGGGCCTGGGGGGCAAGAGACCCAGTACTTC. The V gene is TRBV5-6, the J gene TRBJ2-5; maybe TRBD2 (6 bases). This CDR3 spans 15 amino acids. Germline V gene lookup returns CDR1 SGHDT and CDR2 YYEEEE. Trimming removed 0 bases at V and 2 bases at J, with 11 bases between.

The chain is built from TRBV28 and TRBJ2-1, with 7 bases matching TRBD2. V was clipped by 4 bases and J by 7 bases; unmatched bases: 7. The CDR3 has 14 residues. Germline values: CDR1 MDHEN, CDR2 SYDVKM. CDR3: CASSSPAGENEQFF. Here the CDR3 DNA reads TGTGCCAGCAGTTCCCCCGCGGGGGAAAATGAGCAGTTCTTC.

CDR3 in DNA: TGTGCCAGCAGCTTAGCTGGGGTGGCTGGAAACACCATATATTTT. Translated: CASSLAGVAGNTIYF. The gene calls are TRBV7-2 and TRBJ1-3; the D is unclear. V lost 0 bases to trimming and J lost 2 bases, with 8 bases between them. The CDR3 has 15 amino acids. CDR1 SGHTA and CDR2 FQGNSA come from the germline V gene.

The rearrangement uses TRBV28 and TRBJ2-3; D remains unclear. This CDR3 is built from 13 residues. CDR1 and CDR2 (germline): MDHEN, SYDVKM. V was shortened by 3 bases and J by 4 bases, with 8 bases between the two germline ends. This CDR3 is CASSLQVPDTQYF. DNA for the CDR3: TGTGCCAGCAGTTTGCAGGTCCCAGATACGCAGTATTTT.

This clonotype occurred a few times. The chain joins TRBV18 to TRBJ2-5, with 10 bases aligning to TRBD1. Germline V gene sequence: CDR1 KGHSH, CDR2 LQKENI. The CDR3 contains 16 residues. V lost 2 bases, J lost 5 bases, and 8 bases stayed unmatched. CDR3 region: CASSPVDRGFRETQYF. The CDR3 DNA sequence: TGTGCCAGCTCACCAGTGGACAGGGGGTTCCGGGAGACCCAGTACTTC.

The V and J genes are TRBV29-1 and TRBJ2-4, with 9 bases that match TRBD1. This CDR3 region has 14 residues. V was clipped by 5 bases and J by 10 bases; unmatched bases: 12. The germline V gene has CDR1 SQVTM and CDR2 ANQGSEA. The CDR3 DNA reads TGCAGCGTTATATTGACAGGGGGTGGGGAAATTCAGTACTTC. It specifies CSVILTGGGEIQYF.

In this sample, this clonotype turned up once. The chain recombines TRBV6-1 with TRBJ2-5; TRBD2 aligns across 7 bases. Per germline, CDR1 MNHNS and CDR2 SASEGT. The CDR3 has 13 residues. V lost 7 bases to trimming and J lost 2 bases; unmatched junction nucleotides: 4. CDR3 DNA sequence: TGTGCCAGCAAACCGGGACTACAAGAGACCCAGTACTTC. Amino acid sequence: CASKPGLQETQYF.

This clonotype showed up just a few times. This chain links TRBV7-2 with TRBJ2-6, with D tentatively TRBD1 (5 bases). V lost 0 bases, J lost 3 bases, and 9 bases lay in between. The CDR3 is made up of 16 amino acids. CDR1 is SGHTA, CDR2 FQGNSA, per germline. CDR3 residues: CASSLAPQGGANVLTF. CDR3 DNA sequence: TGTGCCAGCAGCTTAGCCCCCCAGGGTGGGGCCAACGTCCTGACTTTC.

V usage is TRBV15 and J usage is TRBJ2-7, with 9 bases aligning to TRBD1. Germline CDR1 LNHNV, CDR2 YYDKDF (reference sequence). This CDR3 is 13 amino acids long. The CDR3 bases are TGTGTCACCAGCAGAGGGGGACAGGGCGAGCAGTACGTC. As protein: CVTSRGGQGEQYV.

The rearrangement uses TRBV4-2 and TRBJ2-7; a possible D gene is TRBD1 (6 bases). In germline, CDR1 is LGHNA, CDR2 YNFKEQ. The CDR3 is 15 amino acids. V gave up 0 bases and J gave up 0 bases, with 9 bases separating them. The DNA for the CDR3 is TGTGCCAGCAGCCAAGATTCGGACAGCTCCTACGAGCAGTACGTC. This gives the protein CASSQDSDSSYEQYV.

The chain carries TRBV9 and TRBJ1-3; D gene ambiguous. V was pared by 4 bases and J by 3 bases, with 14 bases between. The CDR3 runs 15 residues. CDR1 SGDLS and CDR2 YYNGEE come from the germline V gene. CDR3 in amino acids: CASSPGRALGNTIYF. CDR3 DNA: TGTGCCAGCAGCCCCGGGCGGGCACTTGGAAACACCATATATTTT.

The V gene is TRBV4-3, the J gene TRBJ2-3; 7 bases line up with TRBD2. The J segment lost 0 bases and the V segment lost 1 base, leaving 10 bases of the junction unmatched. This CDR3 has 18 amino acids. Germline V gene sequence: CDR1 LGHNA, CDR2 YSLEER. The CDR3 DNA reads TGCGCCAGCAGCCAAGTAGATTGTAGCGGGTGTAGCACAGATACGCAGTATTTT. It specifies CASSQVDCSGCSTDTQYF.

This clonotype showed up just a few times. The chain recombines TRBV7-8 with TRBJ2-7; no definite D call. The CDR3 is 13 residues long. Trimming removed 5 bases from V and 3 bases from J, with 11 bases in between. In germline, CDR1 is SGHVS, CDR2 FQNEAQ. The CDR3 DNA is TGTGCCAGCAGCATTTGGAACAGCTACGAGCAGTACGTC. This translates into CASSIWNSYEQYV.